These 17 T cell receptor beta chains share one sample of origin, sequenced in a study of cytomegalovirus exposure and HLA in healthy donors. The table came from immunoSEQ multiplex PCR; TCRdb's copy has only in-frame clones and leaves some out. The data contain some 170,000 clones, about 86% of them singletons. The sequencing sample was made of PBMCs. These receptors all stem from a woman aged 25-40 years in good health and CMV-seronegative.

The chain has TRBV5-1 and TRBJ1-5, with 9 bases aligning to TRBD1. With V trimmed by 6 bases and J by 7 bases, 20 bases remained unmatched. Germline CDR1 and CDR2: SGHRS and YFSETQ. The CDR3 has 18 amino acids. In DNA, the CDR3 is TGCGCCAGCAACGAACCAAGGGGACAGGGTGGGGGACAGCAGCCCCAGCATTTT. It encodes CASNEPRGQGGGQQPQHF.

This clone has only a few counts. The chain is built from TRBV7-2 and TRBJ1-3, with D uncertain. This CDR3 has 15 residues. Trimming took 1 base from V and 0 from J, leaving 7 bases between them. Germline values: CDR1 SGHTA, CDR2 FQGNSA. CDR3 protein: CASSLVPVSGNTIYF. In DNA form, the CDR3 reads TGTGCCAGCAGCTTAGTTCCCGTCTCTGGAAACACCATATATTTT. The complete variable domain, with remaining parts taken from reference TRBV7-2 and TRBJ1-3, reads GAGVSQSPSNKVTEKGKDVELRCDPISGHTALYWYRQSLGQGLEFLIYFQGNSAPDKSGLPSDRFSAERTGGSVSTLTIQRTQQEDSAVYLCASSLVPVSGNTIYFGEGSWLTVV.

The V gene is TRBV11-2, the J gene TRBJ1-1, with 10 bases identical to TRBD1. The trim removed 1 base at V and 5 bases at J, leaving 1 base unmatched. Germline lookup yields CDR1 SGHAT and CDR2 FQNNGV. This CDR3 region has 14 residues. The CDR3 bases are TGTGCCAGCAGCTTAGGGGGACAGGGGACTGAAGCTTTCTTT. This codes for CASSLGGQGTEAFF.

The chain combines TRBV2 with TRBJ2-5, with 7 bases identical to TRBD2. Trimming cost V 6 bases and J 5 bases; bases outside gene matches: 0. There are 11 residues in the CDR3. The germline V gene has CDR1 SNHLY and CDR2 FYNNEI. CDR3 residues: CASRGGETQYF. CDR3 coding DNA: TGTGCCAGCAGGGGGGGGGAGACCCAGTACTTC.

The rearrangement joins TRBV6-6 to TRBJ2-2, with D unresolved. The V end was cut by 10 bases, the J end by 2 bases, with 11 bases between. The CDR3 is 13 amino acids. Germline V gene data show CDR1 as MNHNY and CDR2 as SVGAGI (reference sequence). CDR3 nucleotide sequence: TGTGCCACTACAGACCTAAACACCGGGGAGCTGTTTTTT. It translates to CATTDLNTGELFF.

This clone has a single count. The chain has TRBV9 and TRBJ2-5, with 11 bases lining up with TRBD1. CDR1 and CDR2 (germline): SGDLS, YYNGEE. The CDR3 sequence is 16 residues long. After removal of 2 bases from V and 4 bases from J, the junction contained 7 bases not matched to a gene. CDR3 coding DNA: TGTGCCAGCAGCGTGCCCCTCGGGACAGGGGGAGAGACCCAGTACTTC. It encodes CASSVPLGTGGETQYF.

The CDR3 reads CASSLHMNTEAFF. CDR3 in DNA: TGTGCCAGCAGCCTTCACATGAACACTGAAGCTTTCTTT. The chain couples TRBV7-9 to TRBJ1-1; D unclear. The V end was cut by 5 bases, the J end by 0 bases, with 7 bases between. CDR1 and CDR2 (germline): SEHNR, FQNEAQ (reference sequence). There are 13 residues in the CDR3.

The chain uses TRBV30 and TRBJ1-5; 7 bases are shared with TRBD1. CDR3 length equals 16 residues. V trimming: 3 bases; J trimming: 5 bases; junction bases outside the gene matches: 13. Germline CDR1 GTSNPN, CDR2 SVGIG (reference sequence). The CDR3 nucleotides are TGTGCCTGGAGGGTTGGGGCAGGGGGAACCCATCAGCCCCAGCATTTT. Residues: CAWRVGAGGTHQPQHF.

The sample holds one count of this clone. The rearrangement joins TRBV5-1 to TRBJ1-1; 8 bases are a match to TRBD1. Per the germline V gene, CDR1 is SGHRS and CDR2 is YFSETQ. This CDR3 region has 14 residues. The junction had 6 bases not matched to a gene; V was cut back by 5 bases and J by 3 bases. The CDR3: CASSYGQGDTEAFF. DNA of the CDR3: TGCGCCAGCAGTTACGGACAGGGCGACACTGAAGCTTTCTTT.

This clone was seen more than once but under ten times. V gene TRBV7-8 combines with J gene TRBJ2-7, with TRBD2 as a possible D gene (6 bases). CDR3 length equals 14 residues. Germline CDR1 SGHVS, CDR2 FQNEAQ. Trimming left V 2 bases short and J 7 bases short, with 15 bases between. Written as DNA, the CDR3 is TGTGCCAGCAGCTTATCGATGGAGGGAAGGGAGCAGTACTTC. Translated: CASSLSMEGREQYF.

This clone was counted a single time. V and J are TRBV6-5 and TRBJ1-3, with 8 bases lining up with TRBD1. The CDR3 runs to 12 residues. The trim removed 8 bases at V and 6 bases at J, leaving 3 bases unmatched. Per germline, CDR1 MNHEY and CDR2 SVGAGI. CDR3 DNA: TGTGCCAGCCAGACAGGGGAAAACACCATATATTTT. This translates into CASQTGENTIYF.

The V gene is TRBV6-5, the J gene TRBJ1-1; tentative D call: TRBD1 (5 bases). Germline V gene lookup returns CDR1 MNHEY and CDR2 SVGAGI. Trimming left V 4 bases short and J 6 bases short, with 12 bases between. The length of the CDR3 is 13 residues. The CDR3 spells CASSFFGGAEAFF. CDR3 DNA: TGTGCCAGCAGTTTTTTTGGGGGGGCTGAAGCTTTCTTT.

The V gene is TRBV19, the J gene TRBJ2-7, with 9 bases fitting TRBD1. There are 17 residues in the CDR3. Germline V lookup: CDR1 LNHDA, CDR2 SQIVND (reference sequence). J was trimmed by 3 bases and V by 5 bases; bases with no gene match: 14. The CDR3 loop is CASSFRVGTGILYEQYF. Written as DNA, the CDR3 is TGTGCCAGTAGTTTCAGAGTGGGGACAGGGATCCTCTACGAGCAGTACTTC.

The chain combines TRBV27 with TRBJ1-5; TRBD1 matches at 7 bases. This CDR3 contains 14 residues. Germline V gene sequence: CDR1 MNHEY, CDR2 SMNVEV (reference sequence). V trimming: 9 bases; J trimming: 3 bases; junction bases outside the gene matches: 8. The DNA for the CDR3 is TGTGCCAGAAGAATCGGGACAGACAATCAGCCCCAGCATTTT. Translated, it gives CARRIGTDNQPQHF.

V gene TRBV19 combines with J gene TRBJ2-3; D is perhaps TRBD1 (6 bases). Germline values: CDR1 LNHDA, CDR2 SQIVND (reference sequence). The CDR3 covers 13 residues. With 4 bases removed from V and 8 bases from J, the gap between germline ends came to 13 bases. As DNA, the CDR3 is TGTGCCAGTAGTACCGGGTTAGGGGGTACGCAGTATTTT. This encodes CASSTGLGGTQYF.

A few counts support this clone. This chain connects TRBV9 to TRBJ2-2; perhaps TRBD2 as D (6 bases). The CDR3 loop spans 15 amino acids. CDR1 is SGDLS and CDR2 is YYNGEE in the germline V gene. The germline V and J ends were trimmed by 0 bases and 4 bases, with 10 bases remaining between them. CDR3 coding DNA: TGTGCCAGCAGCGTAGCTCTAGCGCCCACCGGGGAGCTGTTTTTT. This codes for CASSVALAPTGELFF.

CDR3 sequence reads: CASSRDSSTNTGELFF. The CDR3 DNA sequence: TGTGCCAGCAGCCGTGATTCATCTACGAACACCGGGGAGCTGTTTTTT. The rearrangement uses TRBV7-7 and TRBJ2-2; the D is unclear. Germline lookup yields CDR1 SSHAT and CDR2 FNYEAQ (reference sequence). Trimming shortened V by 5 bases and J by 0 bases, and 13 bases separated the two germline ends. The CDR3 has 16 residues.